The source of this T cell receptor (beta chain) is a study of shared clonotypes between healthy human individuals. CD45RO negativity and positive selection for CCR7 defined naive CD8 cells, a population that excluded terminally differentiated effector memory CD45RA+ cells. The donors, all of them Caucasian adults, lived in Nashville, Tennessee. The assay used deep level. Here immunoSEQ multiplex PCR was the method, and the copy in TCRdb shows in-frame clones only, minus some. Of over 2 million clones in the sample, about 95% were seen once. The receptor's source is a man aged 18 to 29 in good health. Sequenced material: naive CD8+ T cells sorted from blood.

CDR3 DNA: TGTGCCATAGGACTCACGGGGAGCACAGATACGCAGTATTTT. The encoded protein is CAIGLTGSTDTQYF. V gene TRBV6-5 combines with J gene TRBJ2-3; weak D call: TRBD2 (5 bases). The germline CDR1 and CDR2 sequences are MNHEY and SVGAGI. CDR3 size: 14 residues. V was cut by 10 bases and J by 0 bases, with 14 bases left in between.